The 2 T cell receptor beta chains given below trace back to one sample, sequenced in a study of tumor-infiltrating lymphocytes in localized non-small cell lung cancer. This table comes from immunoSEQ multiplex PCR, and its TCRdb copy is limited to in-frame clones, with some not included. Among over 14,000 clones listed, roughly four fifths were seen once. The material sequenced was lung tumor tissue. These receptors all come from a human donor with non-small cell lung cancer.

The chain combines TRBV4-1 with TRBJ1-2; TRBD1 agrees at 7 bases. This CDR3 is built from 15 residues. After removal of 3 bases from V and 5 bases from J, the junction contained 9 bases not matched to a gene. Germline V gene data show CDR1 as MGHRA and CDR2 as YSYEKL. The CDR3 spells CASSHPRGGEYGYTF. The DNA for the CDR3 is TGCGCCAGCAGCCATCCCAGGGGGGGAGAGTATGGCTACACCTTC.

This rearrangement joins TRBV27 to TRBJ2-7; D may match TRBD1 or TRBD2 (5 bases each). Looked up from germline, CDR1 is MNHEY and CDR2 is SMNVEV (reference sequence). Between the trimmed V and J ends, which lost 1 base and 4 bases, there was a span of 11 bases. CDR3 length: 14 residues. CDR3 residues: CASSLWGREYEQYF. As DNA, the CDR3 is TGTGCCAGCAGTTTATGGGGACGCGAGTACGAGCAGTACTTC.